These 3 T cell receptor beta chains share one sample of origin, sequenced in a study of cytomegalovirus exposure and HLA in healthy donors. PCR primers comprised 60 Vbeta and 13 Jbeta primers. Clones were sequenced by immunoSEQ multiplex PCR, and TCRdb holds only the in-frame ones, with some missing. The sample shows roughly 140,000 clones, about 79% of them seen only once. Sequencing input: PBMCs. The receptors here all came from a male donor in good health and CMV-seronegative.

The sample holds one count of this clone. CDR3 bases: TGTGCCAGCAGCTATAATGCCTACGAGCAGTACTTC. It translates to CASSYNAYEQYF. The chain has TRBV7-2 and TRBJ2-7; D is uncertain. The CDR3 has 12 residues. With 4 bases removed from V and 2 bases from J, the gap between germline ends came to 6 bases. Germline lookup yields CDR1 SGHTA and CDR2 FQGNSA.

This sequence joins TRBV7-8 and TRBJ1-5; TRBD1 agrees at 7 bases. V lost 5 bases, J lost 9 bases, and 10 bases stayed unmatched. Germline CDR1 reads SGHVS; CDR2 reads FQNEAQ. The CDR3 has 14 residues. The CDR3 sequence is CASSTYRGAGPQHF. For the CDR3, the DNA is TGTGCCAGCAGCACGTACAGGGGTGCGGGGCCCCAGCATTTT.

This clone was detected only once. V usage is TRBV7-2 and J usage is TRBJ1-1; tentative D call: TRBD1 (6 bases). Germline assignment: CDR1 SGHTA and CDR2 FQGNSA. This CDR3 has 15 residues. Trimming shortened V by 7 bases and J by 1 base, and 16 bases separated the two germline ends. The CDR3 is CASTVGTTRNTEAFF. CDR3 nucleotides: TGTGCCAGCACCGTGGGGACAACGAGGAACACTGAAGCTTTCTTT.